Sequencing of this T cell receptor beta chain was carried out in a study of T-cell reconstitution after alpha-beta-depleted transplantation in children (dated by TCRdb to 2015 to 2016). Looking at the study overall: Using TCR repertoire profiling, the study followed T-cell immune reconstitution in a quantitative way in children after TCRalphabeta/CD19-depleted allogeneic hematopoietic cell transplantation. On the study overall, not on this receptor specifically: The apparently early alphabetaT-cell count recovery about two months after transplant was reportedly dependent on only several hundred rapidly expanded clones derived from non-depleted graft cells. In some patients, high TCRbeta diversity at day 60 was attributed to recipient T cells and intrathymic progenitors that had survived conditioning. The frequencies of hyperexpanded clones fell over the following months, and after one year, T-cell counts and TCRbeta diversity were mostly attributed to newly produced T cells.

Reading the label with the study, this specimen's treatment or condition is: allogeneic hematopoietic cell transplantation with graft depleted of TCRalphabeta T cells and CD19 B cells. The transplant recipients were children given TCRalphabeta/CD19-depleted allogeneic hematopoietic cell grafts. The library was generated by PCR. TCRdb records Illumina HiSeq 2500 as the sequencer. TCR library preparation used molecular barcoding, with unique molecular identifiers applied to normalize quantification of the TCRbeta repertoire. TCRdb reanalyzed the raw reads on its own, using fastp at Q25 for trimming and MiXCR for clone calling, and kept in-frame beta chains. Rows are combined by CDR3 protein, so each entry shows the most common genes and DNA. In all, the sample holds about a million distinct CDR3 sequences, and 25% to 35% of those were seen once. The ten largest account for about 28% of the sample. This clonotype was observed a few times. No antigen is known for it. Within one base of it there is no much larger clone, and no base qualities were kept.

The CDR3 starts with the cysteine, ends with the phenylalanine, and has 17 residues. Of all the DNA, just the CDR3 is kept, 51 bases in frame from base 1. V loses 1 base, J loses 0 bases, and the germline ends lie 13 bases apart. The germline V gene provides CDR1 MDHEN and CDR2 SYDVKM. This specimen was PBMCs, mostly from graft donor cells, taken 360 days after TCRalphabeta/CD19-depleted stem cell transplant. The chain links TRBV28 with TRBJ1-3; D gene: possibly TRBD1, on 5 matching bases. The origin of this receptor is a boy under two years old who had a stem cell transplant for SCID, so the T cells may come from the graft donor. In nucleotides, the sequence is TGTGCCAGCAGTTTATTCTCAGGGCAGAGCTCTGGAAACACCATATATTTT. This sequence encodes CASSLFSGQSSGNTIYF.